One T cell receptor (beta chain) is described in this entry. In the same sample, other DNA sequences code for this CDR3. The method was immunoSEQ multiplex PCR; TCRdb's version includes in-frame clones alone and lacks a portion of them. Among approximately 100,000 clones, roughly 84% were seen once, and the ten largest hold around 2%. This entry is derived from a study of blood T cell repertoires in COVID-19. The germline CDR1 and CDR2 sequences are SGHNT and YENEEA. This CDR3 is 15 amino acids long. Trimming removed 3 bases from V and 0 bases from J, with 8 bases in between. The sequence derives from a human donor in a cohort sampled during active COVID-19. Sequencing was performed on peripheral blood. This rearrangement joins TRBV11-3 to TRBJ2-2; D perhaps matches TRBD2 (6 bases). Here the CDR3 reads CASSLAGTNTGELFF. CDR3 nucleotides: TGTGCCAGCAGCTTGGCGGGGACGAACACCGGGGAGCTGTTTTTT. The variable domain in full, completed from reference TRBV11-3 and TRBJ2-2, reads EAGVVQSPRYKIIEKKQPVAFWCNPISGHNTLYWYLQNLGQGPELLIRYENEEAVDDSQLPKDRFSAERLKGVDSTLKIQPAELGDSAVYLCASSLAGTNTGELFFGEGSRLTVL.